One sample yielded the 14 T cell receptor beta chains listed below, sequenced in a study of T-cell memory formation after mild COVID-19. TCRdb reprocessed the 5' RACE reads via MiXCR and lists one record per CDR3 protein. The top ten clones hold about 60% of a sample with about 7,000 distinct CDR3 sequences, about 33% of them seen once. The sample was PBMCs or a T cell subset sorted from them (not recorded which). The receptors were sampled from an adult woman who had mild COVID-19 (a few samples of this study predate the infection). Cell type and time point are not known.

This clonotype was found many times. The chain couples TRBV29-1 to TRBJ2-3; D is undetermined. The V gene's germline CDR1 is SQVTM and CDR2 ANQGSEA. This CDR3 spans 13 amino acids. Trimming removed 4 bases at V and 2 bases at J, with 10 bases between. The CDR3 region has the DNA TGCAGCGTTGCAAACGACCCCACAGATACGCAGTATTTT. Residues: CSVANDPTDTQYF.

This clonotype was counted many times. The chain joins TRBV19 to TRBJ2-5, with a tentative D call TRBD2 (5 bases). Trimming stripped 2 bases from V and 5 bases from J, with 9 bases between. Germline CDR1 reads LNHDA; CDR2 reads SQIVND (reference sequence). The CDR3 runs to 13 residues. CDR3 bases: TGTGCCAGTAGTATATCCCGAGGGGAGACCCAGTACTTC. Translated: CASSISRGETQYF.

This clonotype is medium-sized in the sample. This chain joins TRBV12-3 or TRBV12-4 and TRBJ2-1; D is ambiguous. Between the trimmed V and J ends, which lost 7 bases and 10 bases, there was a span of 17 bases. The CDR3 contains 13 residues. CDR3 residues: CASTFKVLKEQFF. In DNA, the CDR3 is TGTGCCAGCACCTTTAAGGTTCTTAAGGAGCAGTTCTTC.

This clonotype was recorded many times. The rearrangement uses TRBV19 and TRBJ2-6; perhaps TRBD1 as D (5 bases). Germline assignment: CDR1 LNHDA and CDR2 SQIVND (reference sequence). The CDR3 runs to 14 residues. Trimming took 8 bases from V and 0 from J, leaving 8 bases between them. The CDR3 reads CASGRGSGANVLTF. The DNA for the CDR3 is TGTGCCAGTGGAAGGGGCTCTGGGGCCAACGTCCTGACTTTC.

The chain uses TRBV5-1 and TRBJ2-3; no clear D. This CDR3 contains 14 residues. V was shortened by 5 bases and J by 1 base, with 11 bases between the two germline ends. CDR1 is SGHRS and CDR2 is YFSETQ in the germline V gene. The CDR3 here is CASRRGSGTDTQYF. The CDR3 DNA sequence: TGCGCCAGCAGGAGAGGCAGCGGCACAGATACGCAGTATTTT.

This clonotype was detected many times. This chain links TRBV19 with TRBJ2-5; possible D gene TRBD2, 6 bases. Trimming removed 3 bases from V and 1 base from J, with 21 bases in between. Germline V gives CDR1 LNHDA, CDR2 SQIVND (reference sequence). The CDR3 has 18 residues. The CDR3 region is CASSMSGQDAFFQETQYF. In DNA, the CDR3 is TGTGCCAGTAGTATGAGCGGGCAAGACGCATTTTTCCAAGAGACCCAGTACTTC.

This chain uses TRBV20-1 with TRBJ1-5; D is unclear. Germline loops: CDR1 DFQATT, CDR2 SNEGSKA (reference sequence). This CDR3 has 13 residues. Trimming removed 5 bases at V and 1 base at J, with 9 bases between. Written as DNA, the CDR3 is TGCAGTGCTTACCGGAGGAGCAATCAGCCCCAGCATTTT. This sequence encodes CSAYRRSNQPQHF.

This clonotype was counted many times. The gene calls are TRBV7-9 and TRBJ2-3; D not resolved. Per germline, CDR1 SEHNR and CDR2 FQNEAQ (reference sequence). This CDR3 has 10 residues. V lost 5 bases, J lost 6 bases, and 3 bases lay in between. CDR3 sequence: CASSADTQYF. CDR3 bases: TGTGCCAGCAGCGCGGATACGCAGTATTTT. Combining the CDR3 with reference TRBV7-9 and TRBJ2-3 gives the whole variable domain DTGVSQNPRHKITKRGQNVTFRCDPISEHNRLYWYRQTLGQGPEFLTYFQNEAQLEKSRLLSDRFSAERPKGSFSTLEIQRTEQGDSAMYLCASSADTQYFGPGTRLTVL.

This clonotype was seen repeatedly, ten times or more. V and J are TRBV10-2 and TRBJ2-1; weak D call: TRBD1 (6 bases). CDR1 is WSHSY, CDR2 SAAADI, per germline. V was shortened by 8 bases and J by 3 bases, with 20 bases between the two germline ends. The CDR3 sequence is 16 residues long. The DNA of the CDR3 is TGCGCCAGCCTCGAAACCTCAGGGGTTCGCTACAATGAGCAGTTCTTC. It yields the protein CASLETSGVRYNEQFF.

This clonotype was counted at least ten times. The rearrangement links TRBV20-1 to TRBJ1-1, with D hard to call. The CDR3 is 15 amino acids. V was shortened by 0 bases and J by 0 bases, with 11 bases between the two germline ends. Germline assignment: CDR1 DFQATT and CDR2 SNEGSKA (reference sequence). In DNA form, the CDR3 reads TGCAGTGCTAGAGATCGGAGGAATATGAACACTGAAGCTTTCTTT. Its translation: CSARDRRNMNTEAFF.

By proportion, this clonotype is medium-sized (0.01 to 0.1%). The genes are TRBV15 and TRBJ1-1; 9 bases are a match to TRBD1. CDR1 and CDR2 (germline): LNHNV, YYDKDF (reference sequence). The CDR3 is 17 amino acids. With V trimmed by 0 bases and J by 4 bases, 9 bases remained unmatched. The DNA for the CDR3 is TGTGCCACCAGCAGAGATCATTTGGACAGGGGAAGCACTGAAGCTTTCTTT. This gives the protein CATSRDHLDRGSTEAFF. Together with reference TRBV15 and TRBJ1-1, the CDR3 gives the full variable domain: DAMVIQNPRYQVTQFGKPVTLSCSQTLNHNVMYWYQQKSSQAPKLLFHYYDKDFNNEADTPDNFQSRRPNTSFCFLDIRSPGLGDTAMYLCATSRDHLDRGSTEAFFGQGTRLTVV.

This clonotype appeared many times. This chain uses TRBV20-1 with TRBJ2-1, with D possibly being TRBD1 (6 bases). The CDR3 sequence is 17 residues long. V was cut by 3 bases and J by 5 bases, with 23 bases left in between. Germline loops: CDR1 DFQATT, CDR2 SNEGSKA (reference sequence). CDR3 sequence (DNA): TGCAGTGCTAGCACTCATCTGGGCGGACAGATTAACAATGAGCAGTTCTTC. It specifies CSASTHLGGQINNEQFF.

There are many counts of this clonotype. The chain uses TRBV6-2 or TRBV6-3 and TRBJ1-1; D is unresolved. Trimming took off 2 bases at V and 2 bases at J, with 9 bases between the two ends. Germline V CDR1 and CDR2: MNHEY, SVGEGT. The CDR3 has 14 amino acids. CDR3 residues: CASSYAWGNTEAFF. In nucleotides, the CDR3 is TGTGCCAGCAGTTACGCGTGGGGAAACACTGAAGCTTTCTTT.

The chain has TRBV6-5 and TRBJ1-2, with 8 bases that match TRBD1. Trimming at V came to 5 bases and at J to 8 bases, leaving 13 bases not matched to a gene. CDR3 length equals 15 residues. The germline CDR1 and CDR2 sequences are MNHEY and SVGAGI. CDR3 DNA: TGTGCCAGCAGTCGGGGACAGGCTTATCCGAGGGGCTACACCTTC. This translates into CASSRGQAYPRGYTF.